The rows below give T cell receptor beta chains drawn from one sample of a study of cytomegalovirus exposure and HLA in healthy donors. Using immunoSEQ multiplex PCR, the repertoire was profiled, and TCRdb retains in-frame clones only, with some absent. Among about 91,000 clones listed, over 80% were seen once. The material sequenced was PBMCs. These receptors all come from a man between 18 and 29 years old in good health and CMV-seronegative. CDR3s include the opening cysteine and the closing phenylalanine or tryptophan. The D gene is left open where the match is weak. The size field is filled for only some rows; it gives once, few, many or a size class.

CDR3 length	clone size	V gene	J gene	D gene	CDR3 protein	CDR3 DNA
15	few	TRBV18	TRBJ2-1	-	CASSQGGNSYNEQFF	TGTGCCAGCTCACAAGGAGGGAACTCCTACAATGAGCAGTTCTTC
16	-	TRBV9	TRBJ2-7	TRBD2	CASSVGLAGRSDEQYF	TGTGCCAGCAGCGTAGGCCTAGCGGGAAGGTCGGACGAGCAGTACTTC
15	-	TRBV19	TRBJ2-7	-	CASSPYFSVSYEQYF	TGTGCCAGTAGTCCGTATTTTAGCGTGTCCTACGAGCAGTACTTC
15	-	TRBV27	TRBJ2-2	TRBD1	CASKIGTADTGELFF	TGTGCCAGCAAAATAGGGACAGCGGACACCGGGGAGCTGTTTTTT
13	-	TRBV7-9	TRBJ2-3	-	CASVSGVTDTQYF	TGTGCCAGCGTTTCCGGGGTTACAGATACGCAGTATTTT
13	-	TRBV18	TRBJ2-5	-	CASSRTGGETQYF	TGTGCCAGCTCGCGTACAGGTGGTGAGACCCAGTACTTC
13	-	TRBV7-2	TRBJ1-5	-	CASSLGGSQPQHF	TGTGCCAGCAGCTTGGGGGGGAGTCAGCCCCAGCATTTT
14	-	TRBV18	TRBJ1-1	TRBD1	CASSPYQQGEGAFF	TGTGCCAGCTCTCCTTACCAACAGGGGGAAGGGGCTTTCTTT
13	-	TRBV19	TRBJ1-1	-	CASSIYGGTEAFF	TGTGCCAGTAGTATTTATGGAGGGACTGAAGCTTTCTTT
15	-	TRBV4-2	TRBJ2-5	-	CASSQVQVLQETQYF	TGTGCCAGCAGCCAGGTTCAGGTTCTCCAAGAGACCCAGTACTTC
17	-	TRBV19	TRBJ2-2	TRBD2	CASSPRLAGVNTGELFF	TGTGCCAGTAGTCCCCGTCTAGCGGGCGTGAACACCGGGGAGCTGTTTTTT
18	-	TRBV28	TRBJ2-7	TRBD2	CASSLWSSGRVLTNEQYF	TGTGCCAGCAGTTTATGGTCTAGCGGGAGGGTTTTAACTAACGAGCAGTACTTC
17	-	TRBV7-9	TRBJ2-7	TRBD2	CASSSTALGTRFGEQYF	TGTGCCAGCAGCTCCACGGCACTCGGGACTAGATTCGGCGAGCAGTACTTC
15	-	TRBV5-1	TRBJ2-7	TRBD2	CASSLVGGSAYEQYF	TGCGCCAGCAGCTTGGTCGGCGGGAGCGCCTACGAGCAGTACTTC
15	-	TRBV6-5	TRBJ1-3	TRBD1	CASSYLTGAGNTIYF	TGTGCCAGCAGTTACTTGACAGGGGCTGGAAACACCATATATTTT
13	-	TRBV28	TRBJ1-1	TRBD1	CASTRDRVAKAFF	TGTGCCAGCACTCGAGACAGGGTGGCCAAAGCTTTCTTT
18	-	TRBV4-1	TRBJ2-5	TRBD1	CASSQRSGQPSLQETQYF	TGCGCCAGCAGCCAACGATCGGGACAGCCGAGCCTCCAAGAGACCCAGTACTTC
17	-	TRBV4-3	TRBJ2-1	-	CASSQAPSSRGDNEQFF	TGCGCCAGCAGCCAAGCCCCTTCATCGCGGGGCGACAATGAGCAGTTCTTC
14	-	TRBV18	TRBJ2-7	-	CASSPELATSEQYF	TGTGCCAGCTCACCTGAACTAGCTACTTCCGAGCAGTACTTC
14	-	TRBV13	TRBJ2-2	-	CASSLEVRGGELFF	TGTGCCAGCAGCTTAGAGGTCCGAGGCGGGGAGCTGTTTTTT
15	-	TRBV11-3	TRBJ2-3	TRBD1	CASSSGQGITDTQYF	TGTGCCAGCAGCTCGGGACAGGGGATTACAGATACGCAGTATTTT
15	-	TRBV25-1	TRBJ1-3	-	CASSPNSYSGNTIYF	TGTGCCAGCAGCCCAAACAGCTACTCTGGAAACACCATATATTTT
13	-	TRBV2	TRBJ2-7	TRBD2	CASSSGARYEQYF	TGTGCCAGCAGTAGCGGGGCCCGCTACGAGCAGTACTTC
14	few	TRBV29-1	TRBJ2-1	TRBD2	CSVRGTSGIYEQFF	TGCAGCGTAAGGGGGACTAGCGGGATCTACGAGCAGTTCTTC
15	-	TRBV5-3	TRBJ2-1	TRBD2	CARSPPSGTRDEQFF	TGTGCCAGAAGCCCACCTAGCGGGACTCGAGATGAGCAGTTCTTC
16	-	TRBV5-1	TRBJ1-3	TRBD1	CASSYSGGAVGNTIYF	TGCGCCAGCAGCTATTCAGGGGGCGCGGTTGGAAACACCATATATTTT